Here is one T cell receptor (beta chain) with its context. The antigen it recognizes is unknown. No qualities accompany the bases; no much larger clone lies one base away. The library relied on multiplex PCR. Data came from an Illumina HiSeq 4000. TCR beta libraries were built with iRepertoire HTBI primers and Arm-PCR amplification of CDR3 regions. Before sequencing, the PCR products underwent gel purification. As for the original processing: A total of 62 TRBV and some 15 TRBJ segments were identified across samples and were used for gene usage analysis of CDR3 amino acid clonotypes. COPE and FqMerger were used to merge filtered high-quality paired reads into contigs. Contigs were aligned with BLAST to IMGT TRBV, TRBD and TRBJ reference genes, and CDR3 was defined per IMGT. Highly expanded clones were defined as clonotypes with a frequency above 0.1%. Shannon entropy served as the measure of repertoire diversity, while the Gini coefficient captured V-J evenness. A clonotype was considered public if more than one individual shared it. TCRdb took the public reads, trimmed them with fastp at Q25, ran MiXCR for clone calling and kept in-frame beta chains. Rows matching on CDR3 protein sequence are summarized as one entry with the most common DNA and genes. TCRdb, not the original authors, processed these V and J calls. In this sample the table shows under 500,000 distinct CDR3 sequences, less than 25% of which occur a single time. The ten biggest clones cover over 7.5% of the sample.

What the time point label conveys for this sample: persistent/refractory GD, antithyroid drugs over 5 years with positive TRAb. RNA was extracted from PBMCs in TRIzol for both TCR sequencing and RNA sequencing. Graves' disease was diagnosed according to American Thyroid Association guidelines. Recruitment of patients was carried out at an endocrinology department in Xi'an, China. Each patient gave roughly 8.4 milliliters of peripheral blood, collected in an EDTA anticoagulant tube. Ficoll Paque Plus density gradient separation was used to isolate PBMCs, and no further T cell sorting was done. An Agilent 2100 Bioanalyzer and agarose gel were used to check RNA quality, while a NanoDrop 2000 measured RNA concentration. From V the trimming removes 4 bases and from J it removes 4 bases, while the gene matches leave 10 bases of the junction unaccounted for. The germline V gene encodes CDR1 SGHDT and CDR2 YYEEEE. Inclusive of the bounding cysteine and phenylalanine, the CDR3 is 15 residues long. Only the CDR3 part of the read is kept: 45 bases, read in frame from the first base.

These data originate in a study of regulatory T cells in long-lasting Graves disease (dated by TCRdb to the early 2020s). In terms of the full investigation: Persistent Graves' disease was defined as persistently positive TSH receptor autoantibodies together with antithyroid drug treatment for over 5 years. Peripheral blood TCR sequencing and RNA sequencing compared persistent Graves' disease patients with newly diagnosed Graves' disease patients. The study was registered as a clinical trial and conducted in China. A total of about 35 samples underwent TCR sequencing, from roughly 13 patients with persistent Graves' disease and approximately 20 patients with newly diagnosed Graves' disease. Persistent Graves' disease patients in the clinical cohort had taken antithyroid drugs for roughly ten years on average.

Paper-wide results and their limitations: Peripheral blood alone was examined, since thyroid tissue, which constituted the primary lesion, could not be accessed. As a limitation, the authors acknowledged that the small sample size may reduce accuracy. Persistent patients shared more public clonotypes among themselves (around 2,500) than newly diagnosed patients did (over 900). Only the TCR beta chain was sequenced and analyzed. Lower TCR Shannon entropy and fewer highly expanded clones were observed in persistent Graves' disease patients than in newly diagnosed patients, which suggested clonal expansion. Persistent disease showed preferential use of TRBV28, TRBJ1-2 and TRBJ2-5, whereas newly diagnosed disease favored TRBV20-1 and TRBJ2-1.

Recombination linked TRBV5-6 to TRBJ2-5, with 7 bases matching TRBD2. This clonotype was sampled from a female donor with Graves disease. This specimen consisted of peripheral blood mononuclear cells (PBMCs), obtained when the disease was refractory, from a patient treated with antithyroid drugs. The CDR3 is CASSLLAGATETQYF. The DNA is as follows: TGTGCCAGCAGCCTACTGGCGGGAGCCACAGAGACCCAGTACTTC.